This T cell receptor (beta chain) was captured in a study of T cells in Graves' hyperthyroidism and ophthalmopathy. RNA transcripts served as the template for amplifying TCR beta CDR3 regions. TCR CDR3 regions were first amplified by RT-PCR with HTBI primers. TCRdb reanalysed the multiplex PCR reads using MiXCR and keeps one entry per CDR3 protein. The sample has around 400,000 distinct CDR3 sequences, about a sixth seen once. The V and J ends lost 3 bases and 3 bases respectively, with 9 bases between them. Per germline, CDR1 SEHNR and CDR2 FQNEAQ (reference sequence). The CDR3 extends over 14 amino acids. This clonotype has a count of ten or more.

The sequenced sample consisted of blood. V gene TRBV7-9 combines with J gene TRBJ2-1; the D gene is possibly TRBD1 (6 bases). The TCR sequence derives from a young woman with Graves' hyperthyroidism that later progressed to Graves' ophthalmopathy. The CDR3 DNA is TGTGCCAGCAGCTTGACAGGTGACTACAATGAGCAGTTCTTC. Protein: CASSLTGDYNEQFF.